A selection of T cell receptor beta chains follows, all from one sample in a study of blood T cell repertoires in COVID-19. Sequencing was performed with immunoSEQ multiplex PCR; in TCRdb, only in-frame clones are kept and a portion is missing. Among some 200,000 clones listed, less than 90% were seen once. The sample consisted of PBMCs or T cells enriched from blood (not recorded which). Source of these receptors: a woman between 50 and 59 years old in a cohort exposed to, infected with or recovered from COVID-19 (not recorded which). The CDR3 runs from the conserved cysteine through the conserved F or W. Fields, in order: D gene, V gene, clone size, J gene, CDR3 DNA, CDR3 protein. The D gene is left open where the match is weak. Size is stated for part of the rows, as once, few or many counts, or as a class when the clone is expanded.

D: TRBD2; V: TRBV12-3/TRBV12-4; size: -; J: TRBJ2-7; DNA: TGTGCCAGCAGTCCGGGGACCGGGACTAGCATAGTCTTC; CDR3: CASSPGTGTSIVF
D: TRBD1; V: TRBV28; size: -; J: TRBJ2-3; DNA: TGTGCCAGCAGCTCTTGGCCCGGGACAGGGAGTTCCCATACGCAGTATTTT; CDR3: CASSSWPGTGSSHTQYF
D: -; V: TRBV3-1/TRBV3-2; size: -; J: TRBJ2-1; DNA: TGTGCCAGCAGCCAAGTAGGAAACAGCTTCGGTGAGCAGTTCTTC; CDR3: CASSQVGNSFGEQFF
D: -; V: TRBV4-1; size: few; J: TRBJ2-7; DNA: TGCGCCAGCAGCCAAGGCCTTAGCTACGAGCAGTACTTC; CDR3: CASSQGLSYEQYF
D: -; V: TRBV4-3; size: -; J: TRBJ1-6; DNA: TGCGCCAGCAGCCAAGGGGGAGGGGGAGAGAATTCACCCCTCCACTTT; CDR3: CASSQGGGGENSPLHF
D: -; V: TRBV5-1; size: -; J: TRBJ2-2; DNA: TGCGCCAGCAGCCTAATGCAGGGCACCGGGGAGCTGTTTTTT; CDR3: CASSLMQGTGELFF
D: TRBD1; V: TRBV6-2/TRBV6-3; size: -; J: TRBJ2-7; DNA: TGTGCCAGCAGTCACGGGACAGGGGGATACGAGCAGTACTTC; CDR3: CASSHGTGGYEQYF
D: TRBD1; V: TRBV6-1; size: -; J: TRBJ1-4; DNA: TGTGCCAGCAGTGTTCCCGGGGGACAGACTAATGAAAAACTGTTTTTT; CDR3: CASSVPGGQTNEKLFF
D: -; V: TRBV4-2; size: few; J: TRBJ1-5; DNA: TGTGCCAGCAGCCAAGAGGGTCAGGCAGTCAATCAGCCCCAGCATTTT; CDR3: CASSQEGQAVNQPQHF
D: -; V: TRBV27; size: -; J: TRBJ1-1; DNA: TGTGCCAGCAGTTTATGGGAGGGGAACACTGAAGCTTTCTTT; CDR3: CASSLWEGNTEAFF
D: -; V: TRBV28; size: few; J: TRBJ1-3; DNA: TGTGCCAGCAGCTCTGGGGGCCACTCTGGAAACACCATATATTTT; CDR3: CASSSGGHSGNTIYF
D: -; V: TRBV15; size: -; J: TRBJ1-2; DNA: TGTGCCACCAGCAGGGTAGGACAGTCTAACTATGGCTACACCTTC; CDR3: CATSRVGQSNYGYTF
D: TRBD1; V: TRBV7-2; size: -; J: TRBJ1-2; DNA: TGTGCCAGCAACCAGCCGGGACAGGGGATGTGGGGCTACACCTTC; CDR3: CASNQPGQGMWGYTF
D: -; V: TRBV4-3; size: once; J: TRBJ1-1; DNA: TGCGCCAGCAGCCAAGATGTCGGGAACTGGGGGAACACTGAAGCTTTCTTT; CDR3: CASSQDVGNWGNTEAFF
D: -; V: TRBV7-8; size: -; J: TRBJ2-7; DNA: TGTGCCAGCAGCTTAGCATGGAGCTCCTACGAGCAGTACTTC; CDR3: CASSLAWSSYEQYF
D: TRBD2; V: TRBV5-5; size: -; J: TRBJ2-1; DNA: TGTGCCAGCAGCCCGTCTAGCGGGGGGGCGTTTGAGCAGTTCTTC; CDR3: CASSPSSGGAFEQFF
D: -; V: TRBV11-3; size: -; J: TRBJ1-5; DNA: TGTGCCGGGATTAACAGGTCTAGCAATCAGCCCCAGCATTTT; CDR3: CAGINRSSNQPQHF
D: TRBD1; V: TRBV28; size: -; J: TRBJ2-1; DNA: TGTGCCAGCAGTTTCCGACAGGGCCTGCAGTTCTTC; CDR3: CASSFRQGLQFF
D: -; V: TRBV11-2; size: -; J: TRBJ1-1; DNA: TGTGCCAGCAGCAGAGACAGCCTCATGAACACTGAAGCTTTCTTT; CDR3: CASSRDSLMNTEAFF
D: -; V: TRBV9; size: -; J: TRBJ2-4; DNA: TGTGCCAGCAGCGTTGGACAGCCCAAAAACATTCAGTACTTC; CDR3: CASSVGQPKNIQYF
D: -; V: TRBV6-2/TRBV6-3; size: -; J: TRBJ2-1; DNA: TGTGCCAGCAGTTTTTCGGCGGGGAACAATGAGCAGTTCTTC; CDR3: CASSFSAGNNEQFF
D: -; V: TRBV7-2; size: -; J: TRBJ2-1; DNA: TGTGCCAGCAGCTTAGTTGGGGGCCCCACTTTGGAGCAGTTCTTC; CDR3: CASSLVGGPTLEQFF